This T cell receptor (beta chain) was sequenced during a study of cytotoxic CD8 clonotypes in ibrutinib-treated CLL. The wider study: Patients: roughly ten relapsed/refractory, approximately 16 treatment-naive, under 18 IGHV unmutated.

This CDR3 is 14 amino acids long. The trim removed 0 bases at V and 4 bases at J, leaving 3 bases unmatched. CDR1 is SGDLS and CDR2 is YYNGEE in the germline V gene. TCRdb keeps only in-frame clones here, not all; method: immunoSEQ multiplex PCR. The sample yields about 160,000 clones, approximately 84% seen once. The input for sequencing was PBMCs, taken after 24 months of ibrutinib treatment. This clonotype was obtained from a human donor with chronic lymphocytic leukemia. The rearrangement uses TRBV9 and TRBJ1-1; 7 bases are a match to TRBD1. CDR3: CASSVEGGGTEAFF. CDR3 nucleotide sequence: TGTGCCAGCAGCGTAGAAGGGGGCGGCACTGAAGCTTTCTTT.